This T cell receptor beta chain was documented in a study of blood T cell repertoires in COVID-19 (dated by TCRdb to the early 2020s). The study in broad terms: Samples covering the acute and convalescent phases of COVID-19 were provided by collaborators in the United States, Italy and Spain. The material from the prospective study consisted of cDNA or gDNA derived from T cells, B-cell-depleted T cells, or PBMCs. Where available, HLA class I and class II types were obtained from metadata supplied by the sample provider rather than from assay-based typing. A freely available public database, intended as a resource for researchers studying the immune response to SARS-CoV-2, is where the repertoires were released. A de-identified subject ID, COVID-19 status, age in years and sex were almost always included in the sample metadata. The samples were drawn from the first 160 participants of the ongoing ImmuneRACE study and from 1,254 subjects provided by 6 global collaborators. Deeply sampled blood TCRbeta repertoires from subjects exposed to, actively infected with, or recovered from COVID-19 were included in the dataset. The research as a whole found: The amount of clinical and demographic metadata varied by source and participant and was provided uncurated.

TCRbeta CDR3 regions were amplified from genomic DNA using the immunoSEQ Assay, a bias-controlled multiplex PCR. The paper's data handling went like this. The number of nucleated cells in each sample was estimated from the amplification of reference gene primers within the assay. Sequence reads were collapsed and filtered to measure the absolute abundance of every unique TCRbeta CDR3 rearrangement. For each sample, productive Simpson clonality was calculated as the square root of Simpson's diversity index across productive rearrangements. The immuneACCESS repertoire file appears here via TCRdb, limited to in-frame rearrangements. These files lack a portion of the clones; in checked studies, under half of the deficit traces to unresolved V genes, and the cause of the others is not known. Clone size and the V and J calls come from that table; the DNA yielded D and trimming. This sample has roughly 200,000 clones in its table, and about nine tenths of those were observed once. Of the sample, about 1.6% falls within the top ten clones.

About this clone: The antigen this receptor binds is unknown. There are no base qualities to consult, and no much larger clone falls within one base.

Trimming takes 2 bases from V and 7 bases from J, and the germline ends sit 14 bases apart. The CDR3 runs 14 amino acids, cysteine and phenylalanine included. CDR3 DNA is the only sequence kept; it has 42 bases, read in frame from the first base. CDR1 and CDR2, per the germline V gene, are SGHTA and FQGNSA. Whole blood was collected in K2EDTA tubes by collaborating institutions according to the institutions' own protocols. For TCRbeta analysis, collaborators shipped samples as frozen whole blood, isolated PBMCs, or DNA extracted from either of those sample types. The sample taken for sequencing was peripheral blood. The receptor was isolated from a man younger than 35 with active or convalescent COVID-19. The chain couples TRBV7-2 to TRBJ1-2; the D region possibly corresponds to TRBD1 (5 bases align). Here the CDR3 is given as CASSLLAGRFGYTF. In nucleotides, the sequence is TGTGCCAGCAGCTTATTGGCGGGGCGGTTTGGCTACACCTTC.